This paragraph reports one T cell receptor (beta chain). The V gene's germline CDR1 is KGHSH and CDR2 LQKENI. CDR3 length: 14 residues. The trim removed 5 bases at V and 4 bases at J, leaving 2 bases unmatched. The sample is drawn from a study of blood T cell repertoires in COVID-19. Study-level information: Italy, Spain and the United States were the sources of the convalescent and acute COVID-19 samples. Sources were T cells, B-cell-depleted T cells, or PBMCs; the material itself was cDNA or gDNA.

Authors' data handling: It was from reference gene primer amplification that nucleated cell counts were estimated. The method was immunoSEQ multiplex PCR; TCRdb's version includes in-frame clones alone and lacks a portion of them. From that table come the V and J calls and clone size; the DNA was used to work out D and trimming. This table has 250,000 to 350,000 clones, 89% appearing once. The chain combines TRBV18 with TRBJ2-7; 13 bases are shared with TRBD2. Sequenced material: peripheral blood. The receptor was isolated from a woman aged 60-70 years with acute or convalescent COVID-19. Here the CDR3 DNA reads TGTGCCAGCTCAGTGACTAGCGGGAGGTACGAGCAGTACTTC. Translation: CASSVTSGRYEQYF.